These 14 T cell receptor beta chains came from one sample sequenced in a study of T-cell reconstitution after alpha-beta-depleted transplantation in children. During its preparation, the TCRbeta library received unique molecular identifiers. TCRdb fed the PCR reads into MiXCR, producing one record per CDR3 protein. The sample has around 210,000 distinct CDR3 sequences; approximately 6.9% are singletons. The starting material was PBMCs, obtained before TCRalphabeta/CD19-depleted stem cell transplant. The origin of the receptors is a boy aged 2-15 years with acute lymphoblastic leukemia, due to receive a stem cell transplant.

This clonotype was seen ten or more times. The chain carries TRBV28 and TRBJ1-1; D is ambiguous. Germline lookup yields CDR1 MDHEN and CDR2 SYDVKM. The CDR3 runs to 14 residues. Trimming pared 1 base from V and 5 bases from J, leaving 11 bases between. The CDR3: CASSLLQARTEAFF. In DNA, the CDR3 is TGTGCCAGCAGTTTATTGCAGGCCCGGACTGAAGCTTTCTTT.

Only a few counts were recorded for this clonotype. The CDR3 coding sequence is TGCAGCGCCATTGGCGGCATTAACTACGAGCAGTACTTC. This gives the protein CSAIGGINYEQYF. The chain joins TRBV29-1 to TRBJ2-7; no clear D. Deletions cut 7 bases from V and 3 bases from J, with 16 bases between. Germline V gene data show CDR1 as SQVTM and CDR2 as ANQGSEA. CDR3 length equals 13 residues.

This clonotype has ten or more counts. The chain combines TRBV7-9 with TRBJ1-1; D not resolved. The CDR3 consists of 11 residues. CDR1 and CDR2 (germline): SEHNR, FQNEAQ (reference sequence). Here the CDR3 reads CAQEVNTEAFF. The CDR3 DNA sequence: TGTGCTCAAGAGGTGAACACTGAAGCTTTCTTT.

This clonotype showed up many times. This sequence joins TRBV5-1 and TRBJ2-7; D gene unclear. The ends were cut back, 2 bases at V and 2 bases at J, with 8 bases in the middle. Germline CDR1 is SGHRS and CDR2 is YFSETQ. This CDR3 region has 13 residues. The CDR3 DNA follows: TGCGCCAGCAGCTTTGGCACGACCTACGAGCAGTACTTC. Its protein is CASSFGTTYEQYF.

This clonotype occurred a few times. The CDR3 region is CSVGTDREISLGAFF. The CDR3 DNA sequence: TGCAGTGTTGGGACGGACAGGGAGATCTCTTTAGGAGCTTTCTTT. This sequence joins TRBV20-1 and TRBJ1-1, with 8 bases lining up with TRBD1. The CDR3 is 15 amino acids. Germline V gene lookup returns CDR1 DFQATT and CDR2 SNEGSKA (reference sequence). Trimming at V came to 7 bases and at J to 10 bases, leaving 20 bases not matched to a gene.

The chain links TRBV6-2 or TRBV6-3 to TRBJ2-5, with D unresolved. This CDR3 comprises 11 residues. From germline, CDR1 is MNHEY and CDR2 SVGEGT. Deletions cut 6 bases from V and 5 bases from J, with 7 bases between. As DNA, the CDR3 is TGTGCCAGCAGAGAGGCGGAGACCCAGTACTTC. Residues: CASREAETQYF.

The V and J genes are TRBV5-1 and TRBJ2-2; D remains ambiguous. Germline V CDR1 and CDR2: SGHRS, YFSETQ. The V gene lost 2 bases and the J gene lost 0 bases, with 8 bases spanning the gap. This CDR3 region has 15 residues. CDR3 residues: CASSFWHANTGELFF. The CDR3 nucleotides read TGCGCCAGCAGCTTTTGGCACGCGAACACCGGGGAGCTGTTTTTT.

This clonotype has a count of ten or more. The V gene is TRBV20-1, the J gene TRBJ1-2; D is perhaps TRBD1 (5 bases). Germline V gene sequence: CDR1 DFQATT, CDR2 SNEGSKA (reference sequence). The V end lost 6 bases, the J end lost 2 bases, and 25 bases lay between the germline ends. The CDR3 extends over 17 amino acids. CDR3 in amino acids: CSALTWEQGANNYGYTF. The CDR3 bases are TGCAGTGCCCTAACTTGGGAACAAGGGGCCAACAACTATGGCTACACCTTC.

This clonotype has just a few counts. This sequence joins TRBV12-3 or TRBV12-4 and TRBJ2-7, with TRBD2 as a possible D gene (6 bases). V was clipped by 6 bases and J by 4 bases, with 19 bases between them. The CDR3 covers 15 residues. In DNA form, the CDR3 reads TGTGCCAGCAGCCTCCAGACCGGGACTGCGTACGAGCAGTACTTC. This encodes CASSLQTGTAYEQYF.

This clonotype occurred many times. The genes are TRBV28 and TRBJ1-4; 8 bases match TRBD1. The CDR3 length is 14 residues. Trimming cost V 7 bases and J 8 bases; bases outside gene matches: 9. CDR1 MDHEN and CDR2 SYDVKM come from the germline V gene. The CDR3 DNA reads TGTGCCAGCACCCCTGGGACAGGCCTCGAAAAACTGTTTTTT. Protein product: CASTPGTGLEKLFF.

This clonotype was detected many times. The chain combines TRBV28 with TRBJ2-4; 10 nucleotides agree with TRBD2. Germline CDR1 reads MDHEN; CDR2 reads SYDVKM. The CDR3 contains 16 residues. V shed 3 bases, J shed 2 bases, and the junction held 4 bases outside the gene matches. The CDR3 loop reads CASSFSSGSPKNIQYF. For the CDR3, the DNA is TGTGCCAGCAGTTTCTCTAGCGGGAGCCCCAAAAACATTCAGTACTTC.

There are many counts of this clonotype. The rearrangement joins TRBV4-1 to TRBJ1-1; a weak D match, TRBD1 (6 bases). Trimming removed 6 bases at V and 3 bases at J, with 8 bases between. The CDR3 loop spans 12 amino acids. Germline-derived CDR1 and CDR2 are MGHRA and YSYEKL. In DNA form, the CDR3 reads TGCGCCAGCAGTCCAGGGGACACTGAAGCTTTCTTT. Protein: CASSPGDTEAFF.

This clonotype was picked up many times. This chain connects TRBV5-1 to TRBJ2-1; no firm D call. CDR1 and CDR2 from the germline V gene are SGHRS and YFSETQ. V lost 2 bases and J 5 bases, leaving 8 bases between the germline ends. The CDR3 is 13 residues long. In DNA form, the CDR3 reads TGCGCCAGCAGCTTCGGCTTAGACAATGAGCAGTTCTTC. It is translated as CASSFGLDNEQFF.

The sample holds many counts of this clonotype. The chain couples TRBV9 to TRBJ2-1; D is undetermined. This CDR3 comprises 14 residues. The V end lost 0 bases, the J end lost 0 bases, and 4 bases lay between the germline ends. Germline V CDR1 and CDR2: SGDLS, YYNGEE. The CDR3 spells CASSVGTSYNEQFF. The CDR3, as DNA: TGTGCCAGCAGCGTAGGGACCTCCTACAATGAGCAGTTCTTC.